The sequence of this TCR beta chain was determined in a study of memory CD4+ T cells and cytomegalovirus serostatus. The authors' processing: Out-of-frame sequences were removed, leaving about 2.2 million distinct TCRbeta sequences. Libraries were prepared by immunoSEQ multiplex PCR; TCRdb keeps only in-frame clonotypes and omits some of them. D and trimming were read from the DNA, whereas the V and J calls and clone size are those reported in that table. The repertoire consists of approximately 61,000 clones, with around three quarters occurring once and the leading ten covering 0.53%. Single viable CD3+CD4+CD8-CD45RO+ cells were sorted as the memory CD4+ T cells. CMV serostatus came from serum IgG against pp150, pp28, p38, p52. Overall study findings and caveats: About 40% of the roughly 150 known CMV-associated TCRbeta sequences appeared in CD4+ memory.

This CDR3 has 15 amino acids. Germline V lookup: CDR1 SGHRS, CDR2 YFSETQ. The V gene lost 0 bases and the J gene lost 0 bases, with 6 bases spanning the gap. This clone was counted a few times. Its antigen is unknown. The rearrangement links TRBV5-1 to TRBJ2-2; unclear D gene. Sequencing was done on a sample of memory CD4+ T cells from blood. The TCR sequence derives from an adult in good health and CMV-seronegative. Some clones in this sample may be carry-over from other donors' samples. CDR3: CASSLAAANTGELFF. CDR3 bases: TGCGCCAGCAGCTTGGCTGCCGCGAACACCGGGGAGCTGTTTTTT.